The 20 T cell receptor beta chains below all came from one sample that was sequenced in a study of blood T cell repertoires in COVID-19. The table came from immunoSEQ multiplex PCR; TCRdb's copy has only in-frame clones and leaves some out. The sample comprises a few hundred thousand clones, around 88% of which are singletons, and around 1.2% rests with the top ten. Source material: PBMCs or T cells enriched from blood (not recorded which). The receptors were sampled from a woman aged 40-49 years with acute COVID-19.

This clone was observed a single time. V gene TRBV11-2 combines with J gene TRBJ1-1; 9 nucleotides agree with TRBD1. The CDR3 has 15 amino acids. CDR1 SGHAT and CDR2 FQNNGV come from the germline V gene. With 5 bases clipped from V and 1 base from J, the junction kept 5 bases outside the gene matches. CDR3 in DNA: TGTGCCAGCAGCGTACAGACAGGGGGGAACACTGAAGCTTTCTTT. The encoded protein is CASSVQTGGNTEAFF.

This chain connects TRBV10-3 to TRBJ1-4, with 7 bases identical to TRBD1. CDR1 and CDR2 from the germline V gene are ENHRY and SYGVKD. The CDR3 runs 14 residues. Losses at the gene ends were 5 bases for V and 5 bases for J; bases not matched to a gene: 5. The CDR3 here is CAISWDSTNEKLFF. In DNA, the CDR3 is TGTGCCATCAGTTGGGACAGTACCAATGAAAAACTGTTTTTT.

This clone was counted only a few times. The chain joins TRBV7-3 to TRBJ2-3; D might be TRBD2 (6 bases). CDR1 and CDR2 from the germline V gene are SGHTA and FQGTGA. The V gene lost 5 bases and the J gene lost 2 bases, with 11 bases spanning the gap. The CDR3 sequence is 14 residues long. CDR3 in amino acids: CASSVGGLTDTQYF. In DNA, the CDR3 is TGTGCCAGCAGCGTGGGGGGACTCACAGATACGCAGTATTTT.

The rearrangement joins TRBV27 to TRBJ2-7; D uncertain. The germline V gene has CDR1 MNHEY and CDR2 SMNVEV (reference sequence). Trimming shortened V by 2 bases and J by 0 bases, and 20 bases separated the two germline ends. This CDR3 spans 18 amino acids. The chain's CDR3 is CASSLSTRRVDTSYEQYF. CDR3 sequence (DNA): TGTGCCAGCAGTTTAAGCACGCGGAGAGTGGATACCTCCTACGAGCAGTACTTC.

The chain recombines TRBV9 with TRBJ1-6, with TRBD1 identical over 9 bases. The CDR3 is 14 amino acids. Germline lookup yields CDR1 SGDLS and CDR2 YYNGEE. V gave up 6 bases and J gave up 5 bases; unmatched junction bases: 3. This CDR3 is CASNRDRDNSPLHF. The CDR3 nucleotides read TGTGCCAGCAACCGGGACAGGGATAATTCACCCCTCCACTTT.

The V gene is TRBV11-3, the J gene TRBJ1-1, with 9 bases lining up with TRBD1. The CDR3 runs to 15 residues. Looked up from germline, CDR1 is SGHNT and CDR2 is YENEEA. Trimming removed 6 bases from V and 8 bases from J; junction bases left unmatched: 13. CDR3 nucleotides: TGTGCCAGCAGTTTTATGACAGGGGGAAGGGCCGAAGCTTTCTTT. Protein sequence: CASSFMTGGRAEAFF.

This clone appeared a few times. This chain joins TRBV10-3 and TRBJ1-2; a weak D match, TRBD1 (6 bases). Germline V gene lookup returns CDR1 ENHRY and CDR2 SYGVKD. V dropped 4 bases and J dropped 3 bases, with 12 bases sitting between them. CDR3 length: 14 amino acids. This chain's CDR3 is CAISVGRGDYGYTF. CDR3 DNA: TGTGCCATCAGTGTCGGCAGGGGTGACTATGGCTACACCTTC.

The V call is TRBV7-8, the J call TRBJ1-1, with D perhaps TRBD1 (5 bases). V lost 5 bases, J lost 4 bases, and 8 bases lay in between. Germline V lookup: CDR1 SGHVS, CDR2 FQNEAQ. CDR3 length: 12 residues. The CDR3 here is CASSRGGTEAFF. Here the CDR3 DNA reads TGTGCCAGCAGCAGGGGAGGCACTGAAGCTTTCTTT. Variable domain in full (rest from reference TRBV7-8 and TRBJ1-1): GAGVSQSPRYKVAKRGQDVALRCDPISGHVSLFWYQQALGQGPEFLTYFQNEAQLDKSGLPSDRFFAERPEGSVSTLKIQRTQQEDSAVYLCASSRGGTEAFFGQGTRLTVV.

This clone has a single count. V is TRBV19 and J is TRBJ2-5, with 10 positions matching TRBD1. Germline values: CDR1 LNHDA, CDR2 SQIVND (reference sequence). CDR3 size: 15 residues. The V gene end was trimmed by 4 bases and the J gene end by 4 bases; junction bases not matched to a gene: 6. This CDR3 is CASSTRQGAGETQYF. The CDR3 region has the DNA TGTGCCAGTAGTACCAGACAGGGGGCAGGAGAGACCCAGTACTTC.

The J gene is TRBJ2-2, the V gene TRBV5-1; 10 bases are a match to TRBD1. CDR1 and CDR2 (germline): SGHRS, YFSETQ. The J segment lost 7 bases and the V segment lost 3 bases, leaving 15 bases of the junction unmatched. This CDR3 region has 18 residues. The CDR3 nucleotides read TGCGCCAGCAGCTCAACCCCGGGACAGGGGATGATTGGCGGGGAGCTGTTTTTT. This codes for CASSSTPGQGMIGGELFF.

V usage is TRBV19 and J usage is TRBJ1-2; 7 bases align to TRBD1. The trim removed 2 bases at V and 1 base at J, leaving 13 bases unmatched. The CDR3 length is 18 residues. Germline-derived CDR1 and CDR2 are LNHDA and SQIVND (reference sequence). Written as DNA, the CDR3 is TGTGCCAGTAGTATATGGGGTACCCGGGACAGTCGTAACTATGGCTACACCTTC. Translating gives CASSIWGTRDSRNYGYTF.

This rearrangement joins TRBV27 to TRBJ1-5, with D maybe TRBD1 (6 bases). CDR1 and CDR2 (germline): MNHEY, SMNVEV (reference sequence). Trimming took off 4 bases at V and 7 bases at J, with 14 bases between the two ends. The CDR3 loop spans 14 amino acids. CDR3 residues: CASSYKQGTQPQHF. The CDR3 region has the DNA TGTGCCAGCAGTTACAAACAGGGTACCCAGCCCCAGCATTTT.

The V and J genes are TRBV2 and TRBJ2-5; 10 bases match TRBD2. Germline CDR1 is SNHLY and CDR2 is FYNNEI. This CDR3 is built from 15 residues. The ends lost 6 bases at V and 2 bases at J; junction bases unmatched: 6. CDR3 DNA: TGTGCCAGCAGAGTAGCGGGAGGCGGACAAGAGACCCAGTACTTC. It yields the protein CASRVAGGGQETQYF.

V usage is TRBV19 and J usage is TRBJ1-5, with TRBD1 matching 9 bases. The CDR3 extends over 15 amino acids. V gave up 6 bases and J gave up 1 base; unmatched junction bases: 4. The germline gives CDR1 LNHDA, CDR2 SQIVND (reference sequence). The CDR3: CASSAGTGSNQPQHF. CDR3 DNA: TGTGCCAGTAGCGCCGGGACAGGGAGCAATCAGCCCCAGCATTTT.

This rearrangement joins TRBV24-1 to TRBJ2-1; TRBD2 agrees at 9 bases. CDR3 size: 17 residues. V shed 1 base, J shed 5 bases, and the junction held 8 bases outside the gene matches. The V gene's germline CDR1 is KGHDR and CDR2 SFDVKD. The CDR3 bases are TGTGCCACCAGTGATTTAGTTAGCGGGAGTTTGGACAATGAGCAGTTCTTC. Translated: CATSDLVSGSLDNEQFF.

This chain joins TRBV5-1 and TRBJ2-5; a possible D gene is TRBD1 (6 bases). CDR1 and CDR2 (germline): SGHRS, YFSETQ. Deletions cut 0 bases from V and 5 bases from J, with 17 bases between. The CDR3 totals 16 residues. The CDR3 nucleotides are TGCGCCAGCAGCTTGGATGGCCGACAGGCCCAGGAGACCCAGTACTTC. Protein: CASSLDGRQAQETQYF.

The rearrangement links TRBV5-1 to TRBJ2-2, with TRBD2 matching over 10 bases. V trimming: 3 bases; J trimming: 0 bases; junction bases outside the gene matches: 11. Germline V gene sequence: CDR1 SGHRS, CDR2 YFSETQ. CDR3 length equals 19 residues. Written as DNA, the CDR3 is TGCGCCAGCAGCTCCTTAGCGGGAGGCCCCCCGACGAACACCGGGGAGCTGTTTTTT. Protein sequence: CASSSLAGGPPTNTGELFF.

The chain links TRBV11-3 to TRBJ1-2, with D possibly matching TRBD1 (5 bases). Germline CDR1 and CDR2: SGHNT and YENEEA. The V gene lost 5 bases and the J gene lost 5 bases, with 9 bases spanning the gap. This CDR3 spans 12 amino acids. CDR3 bases: TGTGCCAGCAGCGCGGGACCATATGGCTACACCTTC. It translates to CASSAGPYGYTF.

The chain employs TRBV28 and TRBJ2-7; D may be TRBD2 (6 bases). CDR1 is MDHEN, CDR2 SYDVKM, per germline. With 3 bases removed from V and 3 bases from J, the gap between germline ends came to 21 bases. The CDR3 covers 17 residues. The CDR3 DNA reads TGTGCCAGCAGTTTGGGGGGTGGTTGGCGGGCGGACTACGAGCAGTACTTC. Its protein is CASSLGGGWRADYEQYF.

The chain recombines TRBV7-2 with TRBJ2-1; tentatively, D is TRBD2 (5 bases). Germline CDR1 reads SGHTA; CDR2 reads FQGNSA. CDR3 size: 15 residues. The germline V and J ends were trimmed by 0 bases and 3 bases, with 9 bases remaining between them. The CDR3: CASSLATSLYNEQFF. The CDR3 DNA reads TGTGCCAGCAGCTTAGCAACTAGTCTCTACAATGAGCAGTTCTTC.